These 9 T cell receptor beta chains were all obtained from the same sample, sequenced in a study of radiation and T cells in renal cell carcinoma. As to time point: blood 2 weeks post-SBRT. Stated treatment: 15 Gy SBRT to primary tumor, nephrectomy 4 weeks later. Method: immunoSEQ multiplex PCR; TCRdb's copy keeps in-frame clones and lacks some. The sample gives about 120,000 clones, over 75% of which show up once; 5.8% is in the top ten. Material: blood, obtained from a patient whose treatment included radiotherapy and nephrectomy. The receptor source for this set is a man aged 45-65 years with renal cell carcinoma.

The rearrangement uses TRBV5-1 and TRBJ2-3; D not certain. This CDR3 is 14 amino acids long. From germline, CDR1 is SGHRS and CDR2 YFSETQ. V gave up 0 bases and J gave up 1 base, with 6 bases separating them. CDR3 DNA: TGCGCCAGCAGCTTGGAACGCGGCACAGATACGCAGTATTTT. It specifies CASSLERGTDTQYF. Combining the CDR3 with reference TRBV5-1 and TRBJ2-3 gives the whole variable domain KAGVTQTPRYLIKTRGQQVTLSCSPISGHRSVSWYQQTPGQGLQFLFEYFSETQRNKGNFPGRFSGRQFSNSRSEMNVSTLELGDSALYLCASSLERGTDTQYFGPGTRLTVL.

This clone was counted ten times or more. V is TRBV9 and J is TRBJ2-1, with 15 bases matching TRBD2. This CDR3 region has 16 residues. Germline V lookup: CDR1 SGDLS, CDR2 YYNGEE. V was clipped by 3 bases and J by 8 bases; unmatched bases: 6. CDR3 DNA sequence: TGTGCCAGCAGCGCCCGGACTAGCGGGGGGGCCTATGAGCAGTTCTTC. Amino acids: CASSARTSGGAYEQFF. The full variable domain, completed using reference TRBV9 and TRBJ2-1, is DSGVTQTPKHLITATGQRVTLRCSPRSGDLSVYWYQQSLDQGLQFLIQYYNGEERAKGNILERFSAQQFPDLHSELNLSSLELGDSALYFCASSARTSGGAYEQFFGPGTRLTVL.

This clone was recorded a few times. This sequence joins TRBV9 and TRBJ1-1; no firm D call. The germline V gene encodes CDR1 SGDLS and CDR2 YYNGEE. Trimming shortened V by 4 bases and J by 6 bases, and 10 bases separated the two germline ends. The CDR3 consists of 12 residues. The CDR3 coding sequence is TGTGCCAGCAGCCGTAACACCGCTGAAGCTTTCTTT. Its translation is CASSRNTAEAFF. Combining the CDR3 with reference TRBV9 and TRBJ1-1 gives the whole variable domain DSGVTQTPKHLITATGQRVTLRCSPRSGDLSVYWYQQSLDQGLQFLIQYYNGEERAKGNILERFSAQQFPDLHSELNLSSLELGDSALYFCASSRNTAEAFFGQGTRLTVV.

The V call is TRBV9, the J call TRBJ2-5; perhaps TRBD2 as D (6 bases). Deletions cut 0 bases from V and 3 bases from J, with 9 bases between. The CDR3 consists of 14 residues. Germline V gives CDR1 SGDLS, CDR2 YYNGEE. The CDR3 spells CASSVGGAEETQYF. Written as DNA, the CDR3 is TGTGCCAGCAGCGTAGGCGGGGCCGAAGAGACCCAGTACTTC.

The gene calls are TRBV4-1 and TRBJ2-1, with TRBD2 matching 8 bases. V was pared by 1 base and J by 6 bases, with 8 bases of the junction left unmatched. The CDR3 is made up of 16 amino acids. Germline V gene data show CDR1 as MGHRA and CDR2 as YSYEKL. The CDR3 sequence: CASSQAGTRSGNEQFF. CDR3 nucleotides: TGCGCCAGCAGCCAAGCCGGGACTAGGTCCGGCAATGAGCAGTTCTTC.

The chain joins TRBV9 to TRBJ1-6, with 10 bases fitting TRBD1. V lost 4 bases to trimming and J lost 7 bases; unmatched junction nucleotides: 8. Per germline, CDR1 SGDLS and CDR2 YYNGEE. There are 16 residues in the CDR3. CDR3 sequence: CASSPRQGARNSPLHF. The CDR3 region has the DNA TGTGCCAGCAGCCCCCGACAGGGGGCGCGGAATTCACCCCTCCACTTT.

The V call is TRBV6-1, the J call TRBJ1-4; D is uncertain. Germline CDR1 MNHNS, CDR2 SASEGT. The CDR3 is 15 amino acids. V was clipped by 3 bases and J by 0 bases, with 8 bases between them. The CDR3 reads CASSENAATNEKLFF. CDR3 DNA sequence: TGTGCCAGCAGTGAGAACGCGGCAACTAATGAAAAACTGTTTTTT.

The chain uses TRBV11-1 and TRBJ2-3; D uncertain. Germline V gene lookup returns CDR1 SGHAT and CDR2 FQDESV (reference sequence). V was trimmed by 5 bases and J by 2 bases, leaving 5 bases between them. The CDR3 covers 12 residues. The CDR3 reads CASSPPTDTQYF. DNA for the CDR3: TGTGCCAGCAGCCCCCCCACAGATACGCAGTATTTT.

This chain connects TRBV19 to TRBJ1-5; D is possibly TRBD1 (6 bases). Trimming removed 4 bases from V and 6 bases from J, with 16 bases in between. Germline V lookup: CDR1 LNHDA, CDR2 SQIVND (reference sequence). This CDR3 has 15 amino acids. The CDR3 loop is CASSTHHRDGQPQHF. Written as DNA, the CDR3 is TGTGCCAGTAGTACCCACCACAGGGACGGTCAGCCCCAGCATTTT.